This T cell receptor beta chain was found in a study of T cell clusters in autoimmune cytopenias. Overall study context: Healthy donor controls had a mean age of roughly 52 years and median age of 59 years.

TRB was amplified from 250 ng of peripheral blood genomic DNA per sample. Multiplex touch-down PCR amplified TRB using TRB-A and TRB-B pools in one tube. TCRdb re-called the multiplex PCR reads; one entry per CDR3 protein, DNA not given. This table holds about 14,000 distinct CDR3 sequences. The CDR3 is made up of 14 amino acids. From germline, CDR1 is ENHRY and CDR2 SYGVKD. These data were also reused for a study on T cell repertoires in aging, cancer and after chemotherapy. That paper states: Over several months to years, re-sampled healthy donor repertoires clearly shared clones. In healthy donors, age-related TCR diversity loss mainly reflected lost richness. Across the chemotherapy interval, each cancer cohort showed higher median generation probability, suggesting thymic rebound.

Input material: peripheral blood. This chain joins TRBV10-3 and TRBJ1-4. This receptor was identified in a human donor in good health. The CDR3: CAIKESSTNEKLFF.